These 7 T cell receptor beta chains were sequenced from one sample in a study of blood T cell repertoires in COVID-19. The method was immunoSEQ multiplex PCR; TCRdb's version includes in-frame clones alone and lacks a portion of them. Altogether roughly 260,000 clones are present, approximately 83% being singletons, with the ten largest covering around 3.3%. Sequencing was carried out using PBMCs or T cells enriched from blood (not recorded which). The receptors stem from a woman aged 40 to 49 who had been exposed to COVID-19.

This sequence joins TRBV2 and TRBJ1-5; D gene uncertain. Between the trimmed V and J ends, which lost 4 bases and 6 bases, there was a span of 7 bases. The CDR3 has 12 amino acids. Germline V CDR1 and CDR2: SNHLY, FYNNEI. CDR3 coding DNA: TGTGCCAGCAGTGCTGGGAGTCAGCCCCAGCATTTT. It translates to CASSAGSQPQHF.

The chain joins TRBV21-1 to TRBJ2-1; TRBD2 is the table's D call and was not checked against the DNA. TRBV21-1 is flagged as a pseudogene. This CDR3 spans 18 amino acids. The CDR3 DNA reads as TGTGCCAGCAGCAAAAATAGTTCTCCTACCGTCTCCTACAATGAGCAGTTCTTC. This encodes CASSKNSSPTVSYNEQFF.

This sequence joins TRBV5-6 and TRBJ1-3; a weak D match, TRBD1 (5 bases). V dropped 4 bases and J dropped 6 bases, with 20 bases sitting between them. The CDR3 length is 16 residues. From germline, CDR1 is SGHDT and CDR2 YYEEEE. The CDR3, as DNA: TGTGCCAGCAGCACCCAAGGGTCAGGGCGAGAAAACACCATATATTTT. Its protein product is CASSTQGSGRENTIYF.

CDR3 sequence: CASSRSGGAYEQYF. The CDR3 DNA sequence: TGTGCCAGCAGTCGTAGCGGGGGGGCTTACGAGCAGTACTTC. The chain carries TRBV4-2 and TRBJ2-7, with 11 bases matching TRBD2. CDR1 is LGHNA and CDR2 is YNFKEQ in the germline V gene. CDR3 length: 14 amino acids. Trimming at V came to 6 bases and at J to 4 bases, leaving 5 bases not matched to a gene.

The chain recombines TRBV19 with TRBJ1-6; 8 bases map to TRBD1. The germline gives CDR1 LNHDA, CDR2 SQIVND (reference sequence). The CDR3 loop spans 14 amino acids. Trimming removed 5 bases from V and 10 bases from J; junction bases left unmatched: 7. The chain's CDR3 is CASSQTGVVSPLHF. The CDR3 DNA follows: TGTGCCAGTAGTCAGACAGGGGTAGTGTCACCCCTCCACTTT.

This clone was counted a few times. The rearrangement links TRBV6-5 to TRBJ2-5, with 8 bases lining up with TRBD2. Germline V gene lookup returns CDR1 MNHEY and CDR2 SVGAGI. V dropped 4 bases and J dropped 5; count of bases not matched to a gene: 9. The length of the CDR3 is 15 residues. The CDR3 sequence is CASSSNSGGGETQYF. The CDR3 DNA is TGTGCCAGCAGTTCCAACAGCGGGGGTGGGGAGACCCAGTACTTC.

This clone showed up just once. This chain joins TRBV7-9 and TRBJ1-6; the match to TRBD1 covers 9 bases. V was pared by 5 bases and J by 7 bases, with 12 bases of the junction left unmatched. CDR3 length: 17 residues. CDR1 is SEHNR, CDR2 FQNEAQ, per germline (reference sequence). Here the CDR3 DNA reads TGTGCCAGCAGCAACATATACAGGGGGCGAGCGAATTCACCCCTCCACTTT. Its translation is CASSNIYRGRANSPLHF.